The rows below give T cell receptor beta chains drawn from one sample of a study of breast tumors, draining lymph nodes, adjacent tissues. TCRdb passed the multiplex PCR reads through MiXCR, listing each CDR3 protein once. This table holds roughly 86,000 distinct CDR3 sequences, approximately 19% found once. Sample: axillary lymph node tissue. The source is a female donor with breast cancer. Some clones in this sample may be carry-over from other donors' samples. CDR3s include the opening cysteine and the closing phenylalanine or tryptophan. Each record gives: clone size, J gene, D gene, V gene, CDR3 DNA, CDR3 protein. D genes are given only for firm matches. For some rows the clone size is stated as once, few or many, or as a class when expanded; others skip it.

size: many
J: TRBJ2-5
D: TRBD1
V: TRBV27
DNA: TGTGCCAGCAGTTCCGGACAGGGGCCTCAAGAGACCCAGTACTTC
CDR3: CASSSGQGPQETQYF

size: many
J: TRBJ2-3
D: .
V: TRBV5-1
DNA: TGCGCCAGCAGCTCCGGGTCCTACACAGATACGCAGTATTTT
CDR3: CASSSGSYTDTQYF

size: .
J: TRBJ2-7
D: .
V: TRBV28
DNA: TGTGCCGGCAGTGGCCTTATTCGCCGGGCTAGTTATGGGTACGAGCAGTACTTC
CDR3: CAGSGLIRRASYGYEQYF

size: .
J: TRBJ2-6
D: .
V: TRBV12-3/TRBV12-4
DNA: TGTGCCAGCAGTTTATGGAGGGCAGGGAGGATTTCTGGGGCCAACGTCCTGACTTTC
CDR3: CASSLWRAGRISGANVLTF

size: many
J: TRBJ2-2
D: .
V: TRBV2
DNA: TGTGCCAGCAGGATCCCGGTCTACTCTTCTACCGGGGAGCTGTTTTTT
CDR3: CASRIPVYSSTGELFF

size: many
J: TRBJ2-1
D: .
V: TRBV20-1
DNA: TGCAGTGCCCGGCGGGATGAGCAGTTCTTC
CDR3: CSARRDEQFF

size: many
J: TRBJ2-2
D: .
V: TRBV6-6
DNA: TGTGCCAGCAGTTACGGCGGGACATACACCGGGGAGCTGTTTTTT
CDR3: CASSYGGTYTGELFF

size: many
J: TRBJ2-5
D: TRBD1
V: TRBV7-3
DNA: TGTGCCAGCAGGGACGACAGGGGGATCGAGACCCAGTACTTC
CDR3: CASRDDRGIETQYF

size: many
J: TRBJ2-1
D: .
V: TRBV6-5
DNA: TGTGCCAGCAGTTACTCGATGACCGTCAGCCGGTTCTTC
CDR3: CASSYSMTVSRFF

size: many
J: TRBJ2-3
D: .
V: TRBV4-2
DNA: TGTGCCAGCAGCCAAGTAGGAACAGATACGCAGTATTTT
CDR3: CASSQVGTDTQYF

size: many
J: TRBJ2-3
D: TRBD2
V: TRBV5-4
DNA: TGTGCCAGCAGCTCAAGCGGGAGGGCCAAAGATACGCAGTATTTT
CDR3: CASSSSGRAKDTQYF

size: .
J: TRBJ2-2
D: .
V: TRBV5-4
DNA: TGTGCCAGCAGTCTTCTACCCCAGAGACAAAACACCGGGGAGCTGTTTTTT
CDR3: CASSLLPQRQNTGELFF

size: many
J: TRBJ2-3
D: TRBD2
V: TRBV6-5
DNA: TGTGCCAGCAGTTACTCCGGACTAGCGGCTAGCACAGATACGCAGTATTTT
CDR3: CASSYSGLAASTDTQYF

size: many
J: TRBJ2-5
D: .
V: TRBV5-1
DNA: TGCGCCAGCAGCTGGGGGAGTGGCAGGGGAGAGACCCAGTACTTC
CDR3: CASSWGSGRGETQYF

size: many
J: TRBJ2-5
D: .
V: TRBV2
DNA: TGTGCCAGCAGTGATGGACGCGAGACCCAGTACTTC
CDR3: CASSDGRETQYF

size: .
J: TRBJ2-1
D: .
V: TRBV28
DNA: TGTGCCAGCAGCTTAGATAGTACCGTCTACAATGAGCAGTTCTTC
CDR3: CASSLDSTVYNEQFF

size: many
J: TRBJ2-1
D: .
V: TRBV7-9
DNA: TGTGCCAGCAGCCTATTATCGTGGGGCTCCTACAATGAGCAGTTCTTC
CDR3: CASSLLSWGSYNEQFF

size: many
J: TRBJ2-1
D: .
V: TRBV10-3
DNA: TGTGCCATCAGTGGCGGTGGTTACAATGAGCAGTTCTTC
CDR3: CAISGGGYNEQFF

size: many
J: TRBJ2-1
D: .
V: TRBV15
DNA: TGTGCCACCAGCAGAGGAGGGAGCTCCTACAATGAGCAGTTCTTC
CDR3: CATSRGGSSYNEQFF

size: many
J: TRBJ2-7
D: .
V: TRBV7-2
DNA: TGTGCCAGCAGCTCGGACGGTTTTAGCTCCTACGAGCAGTACTTC
CDR3: CASSSDGFSSYEQYF

size: many
J: TRBJ2-7
D: TRBD2
V: TRBV7-2
DNA: TGTGCCAGCAGCTTCGGACTAGCGGGAGTATACGAGCAGTACTTC
CDR3: CASSFGLAGVYEQYF

size: many
J: TRBJ1-2
D: .
V: TRBV28
DNA: TGTGCCAGCAGTTTATGGGGTAATGGCTACACCTTC
CDR3: CASSLWGNGYTF

size: many
J: TRBJ2-3
D: TRBD2
V: TRBV12-3/TRBV12-4
DNA: TGTGCCAGCAAGGGTCTAAGACTAGCGGGAGGCACAGATACGCAGTATTTT
CDR3: CASKGLRLAGGTDTQYF

size: few
J: TRBJ2-3
D: .
V: TRBV6-2/TRBV6-3
DNA: TGTGCCACAACGGAAGGGTCGGCAGATACGCAGTATTTT
CDR3: CATTEGSADTQYF

size: many
J: TRBJ2-5
D: TRBD1
V: TRBV20-1
DNA: TGCAGTGCCCTTAGACAGGGTCAAAGAGAGACCCAGTACTTC
CDR3: CSALRQGQRETQYF

size: many
J: TRBJ1-5
D: .
V: TRBV7-2
DNA: TGTGCCAGCAGCCGGGACCGGGATCAGCCCCAGCATTTT
CDR3: CASSRDRDQPQHF

size: many
J: TRBJ2-2
D: TRBD1
V: TRBV5-5
DNA: TGTGCCAGCAGCTTAAGCCAGGGGGACACCGGGGAGCTGTTTTTT
CDR3: CASSLSQGDTGELFF

size: .
J: TRBJ2-7
D: TRBD2
V: TRBV28
DNA: TGTGCCAGCAGTCCACGGACTAGCGGGAGGGCTATTGGGCACGAGCAGTACTTC
CDR3: CASSPRTSGRAIGHEQYF

size: many
J: TRBJ2-1
D: TRBD1
V: TRBV12-3/TRBV12-4
DNA: TGTGCCAGCAGTTTCGGGGACAGGGTGGCTGAGCAGTTCTTC
CDR3: CASSFGDRVAEQFF

size: many
J: TRBJ1-5
D: .
V: TRBV4-1
DNA: TGCGCCAGCAGCCAAGGACTCCTCAATCAGCCCCAGCATTTT
CDR3: CASSQGLLNQPQHF

size: many
J: TRBJ2-5
D: TRBD2
V: TRBV2
DNA: TGTGCCAGCAGAGGACTAGCGGGAGATCAGGAGACCCAGTACTTC
CDR3: CASRGLAGDQETQYF

size: many
J: TRBJ1-2
D: TRBD1
V: TRBV10-3
DNA: TGTGCCATCAGTGACGCAGGGGGCGGTAGTGGCTACACCTTC
CDR3: CAISDAGGGSGYTF

size: many
J: TRBJ1-5
D: .
V: TRBV20-1
DNA: TGCAGTGCCCCTAGGGGAGAATATAGCAATCAGCCCCAGCATTTT
CDR3: CSAPRGEYSNQPQHF

size: many
J: TRBJ2-1
D: TRBD1
V: TRBV7-9
DNA: TGTGCCAGCAGAGTAGACGGGACAGGCCACAATGAGCAGTTCTTC
CDR3: CASRVDGTGHNEQFF

size: many
J: TRBJ2-3
D: .
V: TRBV19
DNA: TGTGCCAGTAGTACACCGACAGAAATTACAGATACGCAGTATTTT
CDR3: CASSTPTEITDTQYF